This section outlines one TCR beta chain sequence together with its context. The target antigen is unknown. Healthy bone marrow donors made up the donor group. This CDR3 comprises 20 residues. Germline-derived CDR1 and CDR2 are LNHDA and SQIVND (reference sequence). The V and J ends lost 3 bases and 1 base, in that order; junction bases with no gene match: 11. This sample is part of a study of cytomegalovirus exposure and HLA in healthy donors. The study, taken as a whole, reports: Later analysis associated a missense DCLRE1C variant with TCR beta V- and J-gene trimming. Listed as cytomegalovirus-associated were over 150 TCR beta chains. Some public TCRs appeared in many individuals, while most sequences were rare.

The PCR had 60 Vbeta and 13 Jbeta primers. Method: immunoSEQ multiplex PCR; TCRdb's copy keeps in-frame clones and lacks some. The table has about 150,000 clones, around 75% seen once; the top ten hold 11%. Input material: PBMCs. This TCR was recovered from a young man in good health and CMV-seropositive. The V call is TRBV19, the J call TRBJ2-6; 11 nucleotides line up with TRBD2. The CDR3 DNA reads TGTGCCAGTAGTATGTTCGGTGCCGGACTAGCGGGTTCTGGGGCCAACGTCCTGACTTTC. Its translation is CASSMFGAGLAGSGANVLTF.